Detailed here is one T cell receptor (beta chain). The antigen it binds to is not known. Within one base of it there is no much larger clone, and no base qualities were kept. From the cysteine through the phenylalanine, the CDR3 covers 16 amino acids. Solely the CDR3 DNA is kept, with 48 bases framed from the first base. For CDR1 and CDR2, the germline V gene lists MNHNS and SASEGT. V is shortened by 2 bases, J by 5 bases, and the region joining them spans 18 bases. Libraries were made using 5' RACE. Sequencing was performed on an Illumina HiSeq 2000. A universal primer binding site was added through template switching, and the final cDNA carried a unique molecular identifier so that TCR cDNA molecules could be counted accurately. Specific primers in the conserved constant-segment region were used to synthesize first-strand cDNA for the TCR alpha and beta chains. To control for contamination, every cDNA library carried two barcodes: a SMART-Mk sample barcode plus Illumina barcodes. TruSeq adapter sequences, together with Illumina sample barcodes, were added in two successive PCR steps. The TCR alpha and beta cDNA libraries were sequenced on the Illumina HiSeq platform using custom primers. On the study's bioinformatics: MiGEC was used to process raw reads and extract unique molecular identifiers, and MiXCR was used to find CDR3 positions. For each individual, recombination models were inferred using an EM algorithm with the repgenHMM and IGoR tools. The analysis of shared clonotypes was done with the tcR package in R, with sharing normalized by the product of cloneset sizes. To study raw recombination free of thymic and clonal selection effects, out-of-frame nonproductive sequences were analyzed. The public reads were reanalyzed by TCRdb: fastp trimming at Q25, MiXCR alignment, in-frame beta chains only. CDR3 protein sequences are deduplicated, and each keeps its most common genes and DNA. V and J calls and clone size were set by TCRdb, not the authors. Across this sample there are more than 650,000 distinct CDR3 sequences, with roughly 6.2% seen only once. Roughly 1.6% of the sample belongs to the ten largest clones.

The entry originates in a study of identical twins (dated by TCRdb to 2016 to 2017). Background for the entire study: To test whether fetal clonotypes persist, this study deep-sequenced TCR alpha and beta repertoires from monozygotic twins, from unrelated adults of various ages, and from cord blood. Replicate twin experiments were performed at different times using different library preparation protocols to rule out contamination.

Only healthy Caucasian donors were included. The study also sequenced three unrelated non-twin adults: a male aged 18 to 30, a male aged 50 to 60 and a female aged 50 to 60. Miltenyi CD45RO+ enrichment and human naive T-cell isolation kits were used to isolate memory (CD45RO+) and naive T cells from PBMC. The paper as a whole reports these results and caveats: Invariant T cells such as MAIT and iNKT could partly confound zero-insertion analyses, although diverse VJ usage argued against such confounding for most clonotypes. Abundant cord blood beta clonotypes had fewer insertions, young adult naive repertoires showed a similar but weaker trend, and memory repertoires showed no such trend. Out-of-frame TCR alpha sharing in monozygotic twins was systematically underestimated by recombination models, whereas sharing between unrelated individuals was in agreement with the recombination models. Compared with coincidental sharing between unrelated individuals, out-of-frame TCR alpha sequences shared between twins had an excess of sequences with low generation probability. Because the same donors could not be followed over many years, the conclusions relied on cross-sectional statistical analysis. Excess twin sharing in beta out-of-frame sequences was weaker because fewer shared sequences lowered the signal-to-noise ratio.

The sequence came from a man aged 18-30 years in good health. The chain couples TRBV6-1 to TRBJ1-2; a tentative D call is TRBD1 (6 bases match). Sequences were obtained from naive T cells sorted from blood. The sample's cell subset or site label is to be understood as: cells isolated with a human naive T-cell isolation kit. The DNA sequence is as follows: TGTGCCAGCAGTGAATGGACAGTACCTGATAGATATGGCTACACCTTC. Its product reads: CASSEWTVPDRYGYTF.